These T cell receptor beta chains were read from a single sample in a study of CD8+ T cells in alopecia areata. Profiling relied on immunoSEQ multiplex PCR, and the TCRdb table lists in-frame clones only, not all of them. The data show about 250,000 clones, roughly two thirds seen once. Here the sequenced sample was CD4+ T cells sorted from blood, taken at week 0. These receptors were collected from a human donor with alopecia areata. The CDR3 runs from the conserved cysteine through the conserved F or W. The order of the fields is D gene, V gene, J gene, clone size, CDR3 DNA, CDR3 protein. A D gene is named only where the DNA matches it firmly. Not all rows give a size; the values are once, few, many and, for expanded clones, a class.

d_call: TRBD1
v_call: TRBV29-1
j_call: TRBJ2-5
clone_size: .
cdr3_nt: TGCAGCGTTGTGCCTGGAAGGGGGCCTCGAGAGACCCAGTACTTC
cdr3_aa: CSVVPGRGPRETQYF

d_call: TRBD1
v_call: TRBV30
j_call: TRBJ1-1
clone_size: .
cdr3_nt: TGTGCCTGGAGCGCCGGGACAGACACTGAAGCTTTCTTT
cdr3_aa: CAWSAGTDTEAFF

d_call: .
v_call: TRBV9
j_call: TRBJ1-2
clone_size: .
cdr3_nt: TGTGCCAGCAGCGGGGGACATGGTCCCTATGGCTACACCTTC
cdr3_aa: CASSGGHGPYGYTF

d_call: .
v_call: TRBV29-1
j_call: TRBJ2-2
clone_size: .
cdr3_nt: TGCAGCGCTTCCCCCCGCGACACCGGGGAGCTGTTTTTT
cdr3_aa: CSASPRDTGELFF

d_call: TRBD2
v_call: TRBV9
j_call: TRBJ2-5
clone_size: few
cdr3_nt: TGTGCCAGCAGCGTCCTAGCGGGGGGGCAGGAGACCCAGTACTTC
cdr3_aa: CASSVLAGGQETQYF

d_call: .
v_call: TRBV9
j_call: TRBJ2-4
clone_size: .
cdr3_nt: TGTGCCAGCAGCGTAGGACCCATATCTTCCCAAAACATTCAGTACTTC
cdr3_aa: CASSVGPISSQNIQYF

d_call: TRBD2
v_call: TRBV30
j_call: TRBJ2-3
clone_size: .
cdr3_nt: TGTGCCTGGAGAGGAGCGGGGGGGGTTAGCACAGATACGCAGTATTTT
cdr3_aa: CAWRGAGGVSTDTQYF

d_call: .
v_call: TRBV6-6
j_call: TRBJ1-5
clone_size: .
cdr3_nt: TGTGCCAGCAGTACCGACTTACTCCTCCAGCCCCAGCATTTT
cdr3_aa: CASSTDLLLQPQHF

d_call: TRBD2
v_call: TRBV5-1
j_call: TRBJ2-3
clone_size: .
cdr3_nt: TGCGCCAGCAGCTTTAGCGGGGTTGGCACAGATACGCAGTATTTT
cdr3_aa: CASSFSGVGTDTQYF

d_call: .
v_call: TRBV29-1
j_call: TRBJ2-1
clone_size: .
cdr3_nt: TGCAGCGCCAAAACCGGGACACCGGGCAGGGAGCAGTTCTTC
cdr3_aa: CSAKTGTPGREQFF

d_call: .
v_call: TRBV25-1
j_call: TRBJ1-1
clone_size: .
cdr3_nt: TGTGCCAGCAGCCCCGTGAGTTACCGGGACACGGGGAATGAAGCTTTCTTT
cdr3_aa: CASSPVSYRDTGNEAFF

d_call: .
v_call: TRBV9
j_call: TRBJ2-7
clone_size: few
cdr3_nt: TGTGCCAGCAGCGTAGAGGGGAATCGGTACGAGCAGTACTTC
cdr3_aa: CASSVEGNRYEQYF

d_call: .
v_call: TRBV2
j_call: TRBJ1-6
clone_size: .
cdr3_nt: TGTGCCAGCAGTGAAGCTGTGAGGGGATCTGATTCACCCCTCCACTTT
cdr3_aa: CASSEAVRGSDSPLHF

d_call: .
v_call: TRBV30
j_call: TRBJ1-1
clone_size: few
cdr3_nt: TGTGCCTGGAGTCGGGCGGTAACAGGGAGATATAACACTGAAGCTTTCTTT
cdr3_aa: CAWSRAVTGRYNTEAFF

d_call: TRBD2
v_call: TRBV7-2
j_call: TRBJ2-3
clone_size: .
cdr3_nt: TGTGCCAGCAGCCGGGGCGGGGGGTACACAGATACGCAGTATTTT
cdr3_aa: CASSRGGGYTDTQYF

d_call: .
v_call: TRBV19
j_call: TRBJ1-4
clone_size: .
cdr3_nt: TGTGCCAGTAGCCCCAAACACGTCCGGGCCAGGAAGGAAAAACTGTTTTTT
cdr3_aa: CASSPKHVRARKEKLFF

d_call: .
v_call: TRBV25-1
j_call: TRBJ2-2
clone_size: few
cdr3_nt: TGTGCCAGCACACGTGCCGGGGAGCTGTTTTTT
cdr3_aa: CASTRAGELFF

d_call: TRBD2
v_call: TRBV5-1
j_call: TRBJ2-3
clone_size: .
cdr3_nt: TGCGCCAGCAGCCATTACGGGACTAGCGGAGGCACAGATACGCAGTATTTT
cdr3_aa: CASSHYGTSGGTDTQYF

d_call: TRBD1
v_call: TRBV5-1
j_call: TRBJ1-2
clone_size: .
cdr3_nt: TGCGCCAGCAGCTTGGAGGCAGGGGGCCGGGATGGCTACACCTTC
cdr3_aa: CASSLEAGGRDGYTF

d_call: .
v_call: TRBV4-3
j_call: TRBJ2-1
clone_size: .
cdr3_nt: TGCGCCAGCAGCCAAGATTGGGGACCGACTAGAGAGCAGTTCTTC
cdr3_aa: CASSQDWGPTREQFF

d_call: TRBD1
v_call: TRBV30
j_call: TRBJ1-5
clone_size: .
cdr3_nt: TGTGCCTGGAGTCCGGGACAGGGGCATCAGCCCCAGCATTTT
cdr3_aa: CAWSPGQGHQPQHF

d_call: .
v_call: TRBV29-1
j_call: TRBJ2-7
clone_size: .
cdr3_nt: TGCAGCGTTGTGGGCAGGGGCTACGAGCAGTACTTC
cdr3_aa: CSVVGRGYEQYF

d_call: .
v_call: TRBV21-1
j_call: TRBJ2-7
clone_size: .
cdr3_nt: TGTGCCAGCAGCAAAGTGGGCGTGAAGGGGGTCCGTTCCTACGAGCAGTACTTC
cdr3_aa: CASSKVGVKGVRSYEQYF

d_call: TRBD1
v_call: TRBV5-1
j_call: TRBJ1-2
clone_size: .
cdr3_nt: TGCGCCAGCAGCGCTCAGGGGGCGAACTATGGCTACACCTTC
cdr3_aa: CASSAQGANYGYTF

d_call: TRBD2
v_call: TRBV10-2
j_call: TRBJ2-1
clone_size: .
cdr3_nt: TGCGCCAGCATCAGCGGGAGCTCCTACAATGAGCAGTTCTTC
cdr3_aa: CASISGSSYNEQFF

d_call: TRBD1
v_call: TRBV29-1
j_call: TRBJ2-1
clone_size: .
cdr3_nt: TGCAGCACCCGGGACAGGCCCCTAGGTGAGCAGTTCTTC
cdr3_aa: CSTRDRPLGEQFF

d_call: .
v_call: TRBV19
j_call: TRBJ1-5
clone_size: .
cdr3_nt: TGTGCCAGTAGACGAGAGAGGGTGGGCAATCAGCCCCAGCATTTT
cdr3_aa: CASRRERVGNQPQHF

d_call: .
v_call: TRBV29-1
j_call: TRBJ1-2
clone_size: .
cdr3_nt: TGCAGCGTTGTGACGGCGAGTAACTATGGCTACACCTTC
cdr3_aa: CSVVTASNYGYTF

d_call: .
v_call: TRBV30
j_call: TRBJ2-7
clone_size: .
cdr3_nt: TGTGCCTGGAGTGGTTCCGGGGCTCGATGGCAGTACTTC
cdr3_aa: CAWSGSGARWQYF

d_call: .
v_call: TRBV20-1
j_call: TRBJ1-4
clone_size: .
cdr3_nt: TGCAGTGTTGAAAGAGGTGAAAAACTGTTTTTT
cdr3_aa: CSVERGEKLFF

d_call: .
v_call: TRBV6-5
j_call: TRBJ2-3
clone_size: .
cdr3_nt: TGTGCCAGCAGTCTCGGGGATACGCAGTATTTT
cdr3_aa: CASSLGDTQYF

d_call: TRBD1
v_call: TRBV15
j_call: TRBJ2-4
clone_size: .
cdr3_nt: TGTGCCACCAGCAGAGAGCAGGGGGTCCTAGCCAAAAACATTCAGTACTTC
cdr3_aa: CATSREQGVLAKNIQYF

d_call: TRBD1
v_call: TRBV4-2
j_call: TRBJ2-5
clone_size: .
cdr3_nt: TGTGCCAGCAGCCATACGACCGGGGCGACAGGGGGCGGGGAGACCCAGTACTTC
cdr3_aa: CASSHTTGATGGGETQYF

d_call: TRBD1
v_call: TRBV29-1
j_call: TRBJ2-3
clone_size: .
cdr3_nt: TGCAGCGTCCAAGGACCCGACAGGGGGAGCACAGATACGCAGTATTTT
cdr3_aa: CSVQGPDRGSTDTQYF

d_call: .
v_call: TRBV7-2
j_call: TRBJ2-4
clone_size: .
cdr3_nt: TGTGCCAGCAGCTTAGCCCCGGGATTAGCCAAAAACATTCAGTACTTC
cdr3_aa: CASSLAPGLAKNIQYF

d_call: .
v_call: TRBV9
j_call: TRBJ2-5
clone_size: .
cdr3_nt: TGTGCCAGCAGCCCGCCTGGGGAGACCCAGTACTTC
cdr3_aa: CASSPPGETQYF

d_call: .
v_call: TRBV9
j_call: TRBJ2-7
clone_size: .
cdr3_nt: TGTGCCAGCAGCGTAGATGGGCGCTACGAGCAGTACTTC
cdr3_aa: CASSVDGRYEQYF

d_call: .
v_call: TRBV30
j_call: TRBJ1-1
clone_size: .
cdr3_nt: TGTGCCTGGAGTGTACGGGTCGGGGGCCTGGCTTTCTTT
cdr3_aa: CAWSVRVGGLAFF

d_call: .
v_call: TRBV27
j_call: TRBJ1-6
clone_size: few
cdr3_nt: TGTGCCAGCAGTTTGGTCGGGGGTTATAATTCACCCCTCCACTTT
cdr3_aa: CASSLVGGYNSPLHF

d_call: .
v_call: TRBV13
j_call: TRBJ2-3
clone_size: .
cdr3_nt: TGTGCCAGCAGCCCGACAGGTTCAGATACGCAGTATTTT
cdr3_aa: CASSPTGSDTQYF

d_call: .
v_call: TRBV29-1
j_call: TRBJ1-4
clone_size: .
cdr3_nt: TGCAGCGTTGGAGCAACTAATGAAAAACTGTTTTTT
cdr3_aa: CSVGATNEKLFF

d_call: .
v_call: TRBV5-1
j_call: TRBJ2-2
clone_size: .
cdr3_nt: TGCGCCAGCAGCTCCAACATGGCTAGCACCGGGGAGCTGTTTTTT
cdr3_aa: CASSSNMASTGELFF

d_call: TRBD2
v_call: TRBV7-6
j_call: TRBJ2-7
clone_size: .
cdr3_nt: TGTGCCAGCAGCTTAGAGCGGGGGATGGGCTACGAGCAGTACTTC
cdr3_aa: CASSLERGMGYEQYF

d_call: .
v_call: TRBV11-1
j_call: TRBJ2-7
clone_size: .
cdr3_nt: TGTGCCAGCAGCTTAGACCGGTCCAGGGGGGCCTGGTACGAGCAGTACTTC
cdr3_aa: CASSLDRSRGAWYEQYF

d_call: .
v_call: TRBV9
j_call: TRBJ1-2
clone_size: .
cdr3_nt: TGTGCCAGCAGCGTTACGGACAGCCACACGGGAGGCTACACCTTC
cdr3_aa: CASSVTDSHTGGYTF

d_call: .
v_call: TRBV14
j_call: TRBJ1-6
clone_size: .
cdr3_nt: TGTGCCAGCAGCCAGGGGATTATGGCCCTCCACTTT
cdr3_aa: CASSQGIMALHF

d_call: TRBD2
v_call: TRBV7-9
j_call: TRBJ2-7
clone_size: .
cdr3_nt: TGTGCCAGCAGCCCCGGGCTAGCGGGTCCCTACGAGCAGTACTTC
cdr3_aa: CASSPGLAGPYEQYF

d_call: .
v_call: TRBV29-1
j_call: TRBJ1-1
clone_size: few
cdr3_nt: TGCAGCGCTTGGCCCGGACCTGATCCCAGAGCTTTCTTT
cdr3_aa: CSAWPGPDPRAFF

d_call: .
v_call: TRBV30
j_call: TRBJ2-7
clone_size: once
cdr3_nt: TGTGCCTGGAAAGCAGGTTTTACCTACGAGCAGTACTTC
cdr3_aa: CAWKAGFTYEQYF

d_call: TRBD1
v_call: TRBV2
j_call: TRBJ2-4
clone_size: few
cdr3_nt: TGTGCCAGCAGTGAAGGGGCAGGGGGCTTTGCCAAAAACATTCAGTACTTC
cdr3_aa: CASSEGAGGFAKNIQYF

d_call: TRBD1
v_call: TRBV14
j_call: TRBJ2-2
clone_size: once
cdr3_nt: TGTGCCAGCAGCCAAGGCCAGACAGGGCACACCGGGGAGCTGTTTTTT
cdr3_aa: CASSQGQTGHTGELFF

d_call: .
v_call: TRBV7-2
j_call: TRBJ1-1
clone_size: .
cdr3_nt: TGTGCCAGCAGCCCCCGGGTTAGCACTGAAGCTTTCTTT
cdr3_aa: CASSPRVSTEAFF

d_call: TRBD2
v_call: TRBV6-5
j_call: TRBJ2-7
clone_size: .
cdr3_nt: TGTGCCAGCAGTTACCTCGGGGGGAGAGCCTACGAGCAGTACTTC
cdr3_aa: CASSYLGGRAYEQYF

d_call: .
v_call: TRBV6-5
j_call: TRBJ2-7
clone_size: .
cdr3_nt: TGTGCCAGCAAGGGAGCGTACGAGCAGTACTTC
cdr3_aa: CASKGAYEQYF